The 14 T cell receptor beta chains presented below share a single source sample, sequenced in a study of glioma-infiltrating T cells after dendritic cell vaccination. The time point: after dendritic cell vaccination, including at tumor progression/relapse. Only in-frame clones appear in the TCRdb table, and some are missing; sequencing was by immunoSEQ multiplex PCR. The sample has 60,000 or so clones; more than 75% are singletons. Source: blood, taken after dendritic cell vaccination. The source is a human donor with glioblastoma.

V is TRBV19 and J is TRBJ1-3, with 8 bases lining up with TRBD1. Trimming took 7 bases from V and 5 from J; bases not matched to a gene: 13. Germline V gives CDR1 LNHDA, CDR2 SQIVND (reference sequence). The length of the CDR3 is 16 residues. CDR3 DNA: TGTGCCAGTACCCTTCGTCCGGACAGGGTTAGAAACACCATATATTTT. It yields the protein CASTLRPDRVRNTIYF.

The chain combines TRBV5-1 with TRBJ2-5, with a possible D match to TRBD1 (5 bases). Trimming shortened V by 1 base and J by 4 bases, and 5 bases separated the two germline ends. This CDR3 contains 12 residues. In germline, CDR1 is SGHRS, CDR2 YFSETQ. The CDR3 sequence is CASSLQGETQYF. CDR3 sequence (DNA): TGCGCCAGCAGCTTGCAGGGAGAGACCCAGTACTTC.

This clone was picked up one time. The chain is built from TRBV11-2 and TRBJ1-2, with D maybe TRBD1 (6 bases). Trimming took 0 bases from V and 9 from J, leaving 14 bases between them. CDR1 SGHAT and CDR2 FQNNGV come from the germline V gene. CDR3 length: 14 residues. The CDR3 region has the DNA TGTGCCAGCAGCTTAGAACCAGGGGCCAGGAGCTACACCTTC. It is translated as CASSLEPGARSYTF.

The rearrangement joins TRBV6-5 to TRBJ1-2, with D tentatively TRBD1 (5 bases). The CDR3 spans 15 residues. The germline CDR1 and CDR2 sequences are MNHEY and SVGAGI. V gave up 8 bases and J gave up 8 bases, with 24 bases separating them. The CDR3 bases are TGTGCCAGCCACCCGCCAACAGGCTCCTCGCGGGGCTACACCTTC. Translated, it gives CASHPPTGSSRGYTF.

V is TRBV19 and J is TRBJ2-4; no clear D. This CDR3 region has 19 residues. The V end was cut by 0 bases, the J end by 0 bases, with 18 bases between. CDR1 and CDR2 from the germline V gene are LNHDA and SQIVND (reference sequence). The CDR3 nucleotides read TGTGCCAGTAGTATAGATCTAATGGCGGCAGATAAAGCCAAAAACATTCAGTACTTC. This codes for CASSIDLMAADKAKNIQYF.

J is TRBJ2-3 and V is TRBV9, with 12 positions matching TRBD2. J was trimmed by 3 bases and V by 0 bases; bases with no gene match: 11. In germline, CDR1 is SGDLS, CDR2 YYNGEE. There are 19 residues in the CDR3. CDR3 in amino acids: CASSVAPASGGAITDTQYF. The DNA for the CDR3 is TGTGCCAGCAGCGTAGCTCCGGCTAGCGGGGGGGCGATAACAGATACGCAGTATTTT.

Written as DNA, the CDR3 is TGTGCCAGTCGTCCGGGACAGGGGTACTCCTACGAGCAGTACTTC. Translation: CASRPGQGYSYEQYF. The chain has TRBV28 and TRBJ2-7; TRBD1 agrees at 10 bases. CDR1 and CDR2 from the germline V gene are MDHEN and SYDVKM. The CDR3 totals 15 residues. The J segment lost 0 bases and the V segment lost 9 bases, leaving 8 bases of the junction unmatched.

This chain links TRBV10-3 with TRBJ2-5, with 9 bases identical to TRBD1. Trimming removed 11 bases from V and 4 bases from J; junction bases left unmatched: 8. The CDR3 spans 13 residues. The germline V gene has CDR1 ENHRY and CDR2 SYGVKD. CDR3 region: CASGRGQGETQYF. For the CDR3, the DNA is TGTGCCTCGGGTCGGGGACAGGGAGAGACCCAGTACTTC.

The rearrangement links TRBV7-8 to TRBJ2-1, with TRBD2 matching 8 bases. Germline V gene data show CDR1 as SGHVS and CDR2 as FQNEAQ. V dropped 3 bases and J dropped 7; count of bases not matched to a gene: 14. CDR3 length: 17 residues. This CDR3 is CASSFSERGLGINEQFF. CDR3 nucleotide sequence: TGTGCCAGCAGCTTTTCCGAGAGGGGACTAGGGATAAATGAGCAGTTCTTC.

The CDR3: CASSDSGQGERTQETQYF. The CDR3, as DNA: TGTGCCAGCAGTGATTCTGGACAGGGGGAGCGAACCCAAGAGACCCAGTACTTC. V is TRBV25-1 and J is TRBJ2-5; 10 bases are shared with TRBD1. This CDR3 is 18 amino acids long. The J segment lost 1 base and the V segment lost 3 bases, leaving 11 bases of the junction unmatched. CDR1 and CDR2 from the germline V gene are MGHDK and SYGVNS.

The rearrangement uses TRBV5-1 and TRBJ1-1; unclear D gene. Trimming took 0 bases from V and 0 from J, leaving 9 bases between them. CDR1 is SGHRS and CDR2 is YFSETQ in the germline V gene. CDR3 length: 15 residues. The CDR3, as DNA: TGCGCCAGCAGCTTGGAGAGCTCTGTGAACACTGAAGCTTTCTTT. This encodes CASSLESSVNTEAFF.

The chain carries TRBV30 and TRBJ2-5, with TRBD2 as a possible D gene (5 bases). Between the trimmed V and J ends, which lost 3 bases and 11 bases, there was a span of 13 bases. Germline CDR1 is GTSNPN and CDR2 is SVGIG (reference sequence). The CDR3 runs 11 residues. The CDR3 loop is CAWSPQLVQYF. DNA for the CDR3: TGTGCCTGGAGCCCACAACTAGTTCAGTACTTC.

This clone was observed a handful of times. The rearrangement joins TRBV6-6 to TRBJ2-7; D may be TRBD2 (5 bases). CDR1 is MNHNY and CDR2 is SVGAGI in the germline V gene (reference sequence). Trimming removed 4 bases from V and 6 bases from J, with 16 bases in between. The CDR3 runs to 14 residues. DNA for the CDR3: TGTGCCAGCAGTTCCATCGGGTCCGGAGGCGAGCAGTACTTC. Encoded protein: CASSSIGSGGEQYF.

This chain uses TRBV29-1 with TRBJ1-5; perhaps TRBD1 as D (5 bases). The CDR3 runs to 13 residues. Trimming left V 3 bases short and J 6 bases short, with 12 bases between. Per the germline V gene, CDR1 is SQVTM and CDR2 is ANQGSEA. The CDR3 loop reads CSVDGGPGQPQHF. CDR3 nucleotides: TGCAGCGTTGACGGGGGACCGGGTCAGCCCCAGCATTTT.